At least ten counts were recorded for the clone carrying this TCR beta chain. These data are taken from a study of patients and donors after allogeneic stem cell transplantation. TCRdb used MiXCR to reprocess the RT-PCR reads, holding one entry per CDR3 protein. Of 920,000 or so distinct CDR3 sequences listed, roughly 18% are singletons. CDR1 and CDR2 (germline): KGHDR, SFDVKD. V was pared by 7 bases and J by 0 bases, with 11 bases between. The CDR3 totals 15 residues. The receptor comes from a human donor who was either an allogeneic HSCT recipient or a stem cell or donor lymphocyte infusion donor (not recorded which). It is not recorded whose cells these are; they may come from a transplant donor. Sequencing input: blood, either unsorted or a sorted T cell fraction (not recorded which). The V gene is TRBV24-1, the J gene TRBJ2-2; D uncertain. CDR3 sequence (DNA): TGTGCCACCAGAACAGAAGGGCCGAACACCGGGGAGCTGTTTTTT. It is translated as CATRTEGPNTGELFF.